This T cell receptor beta chain was identified during a study of blood T cells in healthy people across ages. Whole-study results and caveats: TCR beta diversity correlated strongly with naive T cell percentage.

As to this clonotype: The antigen remains undetermined.

A sample-barcoded 5' primer and a J-beta primer mix were used in a second PCR of about 6 to 12 cycles. TCRdb reprocessed the 5' RACE reads via MiXCR and lists one record per CDR3 protein. The table shows approximately 760,000 distinct CDR3 sequences, with around 25% occurring only once. The sample was also linked to a second study, of T cells of mothers and their children.

The sequence derives from a boy aged 5-17 years in good health. The sequenced material came from blood.

In DNA form, the CDR3 reads TGCGCCAGCAGCCGTCCCGGGCCTGGGGTCGAGCAGTACTTC. It is translated as CASSRPGPGVEQYF. This rearrangement joins TRBV5-1 to TRBJ2-7; D gene unclear. There are 14 residues in the CDR3. Germline V gives CDR1 SGHRS, CDR2 YFSETQ. Trimming shortened V by 4 bases and J by 6 bases, and 17 bases separated the two germline ends.